Each of the 10 T cell receptor beta chains below was sequenced from the same sample in a study of blood T cell repertoires in COVID-19. Clones were sequenced by immunoSEQ multiplex PCR, and TCRdb holds only the in-frame ones, with some missing. Among about 130,000 clones listed, about four fifths were seen once. Sequencing was carried out using PBMCs or T cells enriched from blood (not recorded which). The receptors were gathered from a man aged 50 to 59 who had recovered from COVID-19.

The genes are TRBV28 and TRBJ1-4, with 9 bases identical to TRBD1. There are 14 residues in the CDR3. The germline V gene encodes CDR1 MDHEN and CDR2 SYDVKM. The ends lost 8 bases at V and 7 bases at J; junction bases unmatched: 8. The CDR3 bases are TGTGCCAGCGGGACACAGGGGGCTAGTGAAAAACTGTTTTTT. Protein sequence: CASGTQGASEKLFF. The full variable domain, completed using reference TRBV28 and TRBJ1-4, is DVKVTQSSRYLVKRTGEKVFLECVQDMDHENMFWYRQDPGLGLRLIYFSYDVKMKEKGDIPEGYSVSREKKERFSLILESASTNQTSMYLCASGTQGASEKLFFGSGTQLSVL.

This clone was seen once. This rearrangement joins TRBV9 to TRBJ1-6; 9 bases line up with TRBD1. Germline CDR1 SGDLS, CDR2 YYNGEE. The CDR3 loop spans 16 amino acids. The J segment lost 4 bases and the V segment lost 5 bases, leaving 7 bases of the junction unmatched. The CDR3: CASRGDREGYNSPLHF. Written as DNA, the CDR3 is TGTGCCAGCAGAGGGGACAGGGAAGGGTATAATTCACCCCTCCACTTT. Based on the CDR3 plus reference TRBV9 and TRBJ1-6, the full variable domain is DSGVTQTPKHLITATGQRVTLRCSPRSGDLSVYWYQQSLDQGLQFLIQYYNGEERAKGNILERFSAQQFPDLHSELNLSSLELGDSALYFCASRGDREGYNSPLHFGNGTRLTVT.

This clone was recorded only once. This chain uses TRBV7-8 with TRBJ1-4; weak D call: TRBD1 (5 bases). CDR1 is SGHVS and CDR2 is FQNEAQ in the germline V gene. The CDR3 loop spans 15 amino acids. V was pared by 2 bases and J by 6 bases, with 13 bases between. CDR3 bases: TGTGCCAGCAGCTTATCAGGTTGGGGGGATGAAAAACTGTTTTTT. Encoded protein: CASSLSGWGDEKLFF.

This clone was picked up one time. This chain joins TRBV5-6 and TRBJ1-5; 7 bases align to TRBD1. The CDR3 spans 15 residues. CDR1 and CDR2 (germline): SGHDT, YYEEEE. V was clipped by 4 bases and J by 5 bases; unmatched bases: 9. CDR3 sequence: CASSLGMTGHQPQHF. The DNA of the CDR3 is TGTGCCAGCAGCCTTGGGATGACAGGGCATCAGCCCCAGCATTTT.

The chain has TRBV30 and TRBJ1-3; 8 bases are shared with TRBD1. J gave up 2 bases and V 3 bases, and 3 bases lay outside the gene matches. Germline V gene sequence: CDR1 GTSNPN, CDR2 SVGIG (reference sequence). This CDR3 contains 14 residues. The CDR3 is CAWRVQGAGNTIYF. The CDR3 DNA reads as TGTGCCTGGAGGGTACAGGGGGCTGGAAACACCATATATTTT. Using reference TRBV30 and TRBJ1-3 for the parts outside the CDR3, the full variable domain is SQTIHQWPATLVQPVGSPLSLECTVEGTSNPNLYWYRQAAGRGLQLLFYSVGIGQISSEVPQNLSASRPQDRQFILSSKKLLLSDSGFYLCAWRVQGAGNTIYFGEGSWLTVV.

This chain joins TRBV5-8 and TRBJ2-5, with TRBD2 matching over 8 bases. The germline CDR1 and CDR2 sequences are SGHTS and YDEGEE. V shed 1 base and J 2 bases; nucleotides not matched to a gene: 4. This CDR3 has 15 residues. This CDR3 reads CASSLLSGGQETQYF. For the CDR3, the DNA is TGTGCCAGCAGCTTGTTGAGCGGGGGACAAGAGACCCAGTACTTC.

V gene TRBV18 combines with J gene TRBJ1-4, with TRBD1 as a possible D gene (6 bases). The V gene lost 3 bases and the J gene lost 8 bases, with 19 bases spanning the gap. This CDR3 is built from 16 residues. The germline gives CDR1 KGHSH, CDR2 LQKENI. CDR3 coding DNA: TGTGCCAGCTCACCGAGGGCGGGGGGCGCCCCCGAAAAACTGTTTTTT. The encoded protein is CASSPRAGGAPEKLFF.

This clone has a handful of counts. The J gene is TRBJ1-2, the V gene TRBV27; tentatively, D is TRBD1 (5 bases). Germline CDR1 is MNHEY and CDR2 is SMNVEV (reference sequence). This CDR3 comprises 13 residues. Trimming removed 5 bases from V and 2 bases from J, with 9 bases in between. The CDR3 loop is CASSLGGNYGYTF. The DNA of the CDR3 is TGTGCCAGCAGTCTGGGGGGAAACTATGGCTACACCTTC.

V gene TRBV7-6 combines with J gene TRBJ2-5, with 9 bases fitting TRBD1. The J segment lost 5 bases and the V segment lost 5 bases, leaving 9 bases of the junction unmatched. The germline V gene encodes CDR1 SGHVS and CDR2 FNYEAQ. CDR3 size: 15 residues. The CDR3 spells CASSLWTGEEETQYF. The CDR3 region has the DNA TGTGCCAGCAGCCTTTGGACAGGGGAAGAGGAGACCCAGTACTTC.

The V call is TRBV6-4, the J call TRBJ2-7, with 9 bases lining up with TRBD1. Germline trimming cut 2 bases from V and 3 bases from J; bases unmatched to any gene: 8. Per the germline V gene, CDR1 is MRHNA and CDR2 is SNTAGT. CDR3 length: 16 amino acids. CDR3: CASSDPDRGPNYEQYF. CDR3 sequence (DNA): TGTGCCAGCAGTGACCCGGACAGGGGCCCCAACTACGAGCAGTACTTC.